This T cell receptor beta chain was identified in a study of identical twins. In regard to this clonotype: The antigen remains unidentified.

Template switching, a step in the protocol, added a universal primer site, and cDNA carried unique molecular identifiers. Using its own MiXCR run on the 5' RACE reads, TCRdb lists one record per CDR3 protein. The data hold hundreds of thousands of distinct CDR3 sequences, with over 8.5% observed a single time. This CDR3 is built from 15 residues. V lost 5 bases, J lost 1 base, and 11 bases lay in between. Whole-study findings and limits: Insertions ran lower in abundant cord blood beta clonotypes, though not in memory repertoires. A cross-sectional statistical analysis, not follow-up of the same donors, supported the conclusions.

The same data also went into a second study, on yellow fever vaccine responses in identical twins. Turning to that study: Reportedly, twins showed a vaccine T cell response that looked partly convergent and partly personalized.

V gene TRBV12-3 or TRBV12-4 combines with J gene TRBJ2-2, with D maybe TRBD1 (6 bases). This clonotype originated in a woman under 30 in good health. The source material was PBMCs. The CDR3 DNA is TGTGCCAGCAGTAGGGGCAGGGGGAACACCGGGGAGCTGTTTTTT. This gives the protein CASSRGRGNTGELFF.